The next 19 T cell receptor beta chains were all read from a single sample in a study of blood T cell repertoires in COVID-19. Produced via immunoSEQ multiplex PCR; TCRdb's table is partial and in-frame only. There are around 290,000 clones in the sample; 88% occur only once, and 0.75% to 1% lies in the top ten. Specimen: PBMCs or T cells enriched from blood (not recorded which). These receptors were collected from a woman in her 30s who had recovered from COVID-19.

The V and J genes are TRBV9 and TRBJ2-1; D might be TRBD1 (5 bases). The germline V and J ends were trimmed by 0 bases and 3 bases, with 13 bases remaining between them. The CDR3 contains 16 residues. Per germline, CDR1 SGDLS and CDR2 YYNGEE. The CDR3 coding sequence is TGTGCCAGCAGCGTAGGTCCCGCAGGGCTCTACAATGAGCAGTTCTTC. Translating gives CASSVGPAGLYNEQFF.

The chain joins TRBV14 to TRBJ2-5; 7 bases align to TRBD2. The V segment lost 1 base and the J segment 10 bases; nucleotides outside the gene matches: 15. CDR1 and CDR2 (germline): SGHDN, FVKESK. The CDR3 covers 16 residues. The CDR3 coding sequence is TGTGCCAGCAGCCAAGGGGGAGCGGGGCGCGGCGGGAGCCAGTACTTC. It encodes CASSQGGAGRGGSQYF.

The rearrangement uses TRBV19 and TRBJ2-7, with D perhaps matching TRBD1 (5 bases). The CDR3 has 16 amino acids. Trimming pared 5 bases from V and 3 bases from J, leaving 20 bases between. Per the germline V gene, CDR1 is LNHDA and CDR2 is SQIVND (reference sequence). CDR3 coding DNA: TGTGCCAGTAGTCCCCCCGACAGTGAACTTTACTACGAGCAGTACTTC. Translation gives CASSPPDSELYYEQYF.

This clone was seen only once. CDR3 residues: CASSRAGNQPQHF. The CDR3 DNA sequence: TGTGCCAGCTCGCGGGCAGGCAATCAGCCCCAGCATTTT. The rearrangement links TRBV18 to TRBJ1-5, with unresolved D. The V gene's germline CDR1 is KGHSH and CDR2 LQKENI. This CDR3 spans 13 amino acids. The V end lost 6 bases, the J end lost 2 bases, and 8 bases lay between the germline ends.

The CDR3 loop reads CASSVLQGRGETQYF. The CDR3 nucleotides read TGTGCCAGCAGCGTCTTACAGGGTAGGGGAGAGACCCAGTACTTC. The chain uses TRBV13 and TRBJ2-5, with a weak D call TRBD1 (6 bases). Trimming took off 5 bases at V and 4 bases at J, with 17 bases between the two ends. The CDR3 length is 15 residues. Per the germline V gene, CDR1 is PRHDT and CDR2 is FYEKMQ (reference sequence).

CDR3 sequence reads: CASSQDRQELYGYTF. The CDR3 DNA reads TGTGCCAGCAGCCAAGATAGACAGGAGCTCTATGGCTACACCTTC. This rearrangement joins TRBV4-2 to TRBJ1-2, with D tentatively TRBD1 (6 bases). In germline, CDR1 is LGHNA, CDR2 YNFKEQ. The CDR3 contains 15 residues. Trimming shortened V by 0 bases and J by 4 bases, and 12 bases separated the two germline ends.

The rearrangement links TRBV29-1 to TRBJ2-3, with D unclear. The CDR3 consists of 15 residues. CDR1 SQVTM and CDR2 ANQGSEA come from the germline V gene. V lost 2 bases to trimming and J lost 1 base, with 13 bases between them. CDR3 in amino acids: CSVEPRGDRTDTQYF. CDR3 bases: TGCAGCGTTGAACCTAGAGGCGACCGCACAGATACGCAGTATTTT.

This clone was recorded once. This sequence joins TRBV7-3 and TRBJ1-2; possible D gene TRBD1, 5 bases. Germline V CDR1 and CDR2: SGHTA, FQGTGA. The V gene lost 6 bases and the J gene lost 12 bases, with 17 bases spanning the gap. The CDR3 is made up of 12 amino acids. The CDR3 DNA sequence: TGTGCCAGCAGTCAAAACGGCAGGGAACACACCTTC. Translation gives CASSQNGREHTF.

This clone was counted a single time. Other DNA sequences from this sample encode an identical CDR3 as well. The rearrangement uses TRBV11-3 and TRBJ1-1, with 7 bases that match TRBD1. Looked up from germline, CDR1 is SGHNT and CDR2 is YENEEA. The trim removed 2 bases at V and 1 base at J, leaving 1 base unmatched. This CDR3 has 14 residues. DNA of the CDR3: TGTGCCAGCAGCTTACGGACAGGGAACACTGAAGCTTTCTTT. This translates into CASSLRTGNTEAFF.

This chain uses TRBV7-6 with TRBJ2-2; D is unclear. V was shortened by 2 bases and J by 3 bases, with 7 bases between the two germline ends. CDR1 SGHVS and CDR2 FNYEAQ come from the germline V gene. The CDR3 covers 14 residues. CDR3 DNA sequence: TGTGCCAGCAGCTTATACTCGGACACCGGGGAGCTGTTTTTT. The encoded protein is CASSLYSDTGELFF.

J is TRBJ1-1 and V is TRBV5-1; 9 bases map to TRBD1. The CDR3 contains 13 residues. The junction had 6 bases not matched to a gene; V was cut back by 7 bases and J by 5 bases. From germline, CDR1 is SGHRS and CDR2 YFSETQ. The CDR3: CASRGQGWTEAFF. CDR3 coding DNA: TGCGCCAGCCGGGGACAGGGATGGACTGAAGCTTTCTTT.

The chain joins TRBV27 to TRBJ2-1, with D tentatively TRBD2 (6 bases). Trimming took 3 bases from V and 7 from J, leaving 13 bases between them. CDR1 MNHEY and CDR2 SMNVEV come from the germline V gene (reference sequence). CDR3 length: 14 residues. The CDR3 loop is CASSFPGLPNEQFF. For the CDR3, the DNA is TGTGCCAGCAGTTTCCCGGGACTCCCAAATGAGCAGTTCTTC.

The chain links TRBV28 to TRBJ1-5, with 7 positions matching TRBD1. There are 14 residues in the CDR3. The V segment lost 5 bases and the J segment 0 bases; nucleotides outside the gene matches: 1. CDR1 is MDHEN, CDR2 SYDVKM, per germline. The CDR3 nucleotides read TGTGCCAGCAGTCAGGGGGTTAGCAATCAGCCCCAGCATTTT. Protein sequence: CASSQGVSNQPQHF.

The chain uses TRBV9 and TRBJ2-2, with 8 positions matching TRBD1. The CDR3 spans 15 residues. With 3 bases clipped from V and 5 bases from J, the junction kept 6 bases outside the gene matches. Germline assignment: CDR1 SGDLS and CDR2 YYNGEE. CDR3 in amino acids: CASSATTGVTGELFF. CDR3 nucleotide sequence: TGTGCCAGCAGCGCAACGACAGGGGTAACCGGGGAGCTGTTTTTT.

The chain combines TRBV7-9 with TRBJ2-7; the D is unclear. Germline lookup yields CDR1 SEHNR and CDR2 FQNEAQ (reference sequence). Trimming stripped 0 bases from V and 3 bases from J, with 9 bases between. This CDR3 is built from 14 residues. This CDR3 reads CASSLATPHYEQYF. CDR3 coding DNA: TGTGCCAGCAGCTTAGCGACTCCCCACTACGAGCAGTACTTC.

This rearrangement joins TRBV5-1 to TRBJ1-3, with unresolved D. This CDR3 comprises 15 residues. Trimming pared 2 bases from V and 0 bases from J, leaving 9 bases between. CDR1 is SGHRS, CDR2 YFSETQ, per germline. CDR3 amino acids: CASSLQMSSGNTIYF. The CDR3, as DNA: TGCGCCAGCAGCTTACAGATGTCCTCTGGAAACACCATATATTTT.

This chain joins TRBV30 and TRBJ1-5, with a weak D call TRBD1 (6 bases). The CDR3 runs to 13 residues. V was trimmed by 7 bases and J by 4 bases, leaving 14 bases between them. Germline V gene lookup returns CDR1 GTSNPN and CDR2 SVGIG (reference sequence). The CDR3 region is CASSTGLNQPQHF. The CDR3 DNA reads TGTGCCTCGAGCACAGGGTTAAATCAGCCCCAGCATTTT.

This clone was observed once. The rearrangement uses TRBV4-1 and TRBJ2-5, with 9 bases that match TRBD2. The V gene end was trimmed by 1 base and the J gene end by 0 bases; junction bases not matched to a gene: 6. Germline loops: CDR1 MGHRA, CDR2 YSYEKL. The CDR3 is 17 amino acids. The CDR3 here is CASSQGLAEGYQETQYF. Here the CDR3 DNA reads TGCGCCAGCAGCCAAGGACTAGCGGAGGGATACCAAGAGACCCAGTACTTC.

This chain links TRBV18 with TRBJ2-1, with 9 bases matching TRBD1. With 6 bases clipped from V and 8 bases from J, the junction kept 11 bases outside the gene matches. Per germline, CDR1 KGHSH and CDR2 LQKENI. The CDR3 is 15 amino acids. The CDR3 bases are TGTGCCAGCTCCCCAAGGACAGGGGATGGCTATGAGCAGTTCTTC. Its translation is CASSPRTGDGYEQFF. Based on the CDR3 plus reference TRBV18 and TRBJ2-1, the full variable domain is NAGVMQNPRHLVRRRGQEARLRCSPMKGHSHVYWYRQLPEEGLKFMVYLQKENIIDESGMPKERFSAEFPKEGPSILRIQQVVRGDSAAYFCASSPRTGDGYEQFFGPGTRLTVL.